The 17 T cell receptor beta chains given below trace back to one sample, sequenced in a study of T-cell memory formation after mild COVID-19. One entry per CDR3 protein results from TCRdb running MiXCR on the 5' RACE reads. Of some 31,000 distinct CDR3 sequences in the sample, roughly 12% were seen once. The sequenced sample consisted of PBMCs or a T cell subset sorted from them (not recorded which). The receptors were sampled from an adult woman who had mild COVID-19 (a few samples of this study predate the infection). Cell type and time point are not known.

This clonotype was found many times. CDR3 residues: CASSLTLMRSGMNTEAFF. The CDR3 DNA sequence: TGTGCCAGCAGCTTAACGTTAATGCGGTCAGGGATGAACACTGAAGCTTTCTTT. V gene TRBV7-3 combines with J gene TRBJ1-1; TRBD1 might be the D (5 bases). CDR1 SGHTA and CDR2 FQGTGA come from the germline V gene. With 0 bases removed from V and 0 bases from J, the gap between germline ends came to 17 bases. The CDR3 consists of 18 residues.

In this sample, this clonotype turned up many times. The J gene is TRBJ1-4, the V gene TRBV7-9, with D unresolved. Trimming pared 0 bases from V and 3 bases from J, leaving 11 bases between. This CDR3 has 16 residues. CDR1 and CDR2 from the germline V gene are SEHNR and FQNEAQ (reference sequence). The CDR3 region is CASSLAMRGSNEKLFF. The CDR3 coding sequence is TGTGCCAGCAGCTTAGCGATGAGAGGGTCTAATGAAAAACTGTTTTTT.

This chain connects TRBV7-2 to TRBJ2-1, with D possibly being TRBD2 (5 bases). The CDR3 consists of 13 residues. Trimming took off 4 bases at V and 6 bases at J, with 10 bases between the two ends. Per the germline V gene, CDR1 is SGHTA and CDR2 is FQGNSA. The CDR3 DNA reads TGTGCCAGCAGCTCTCCTAGCACCAATGAGCAGTTCTTC. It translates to CASSSPSTNEQFF. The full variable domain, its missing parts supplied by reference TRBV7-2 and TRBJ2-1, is GAGVSQSPSNKVTEKGKDVELRCDPISGHTALYWYRQSLGQGLEFLIYFQGNSAPDKSGLPSDRFSAERTGGSVSTLTIQRTQQEDSAVYLCASSSPSTNEQFFGPGTRLTVL.

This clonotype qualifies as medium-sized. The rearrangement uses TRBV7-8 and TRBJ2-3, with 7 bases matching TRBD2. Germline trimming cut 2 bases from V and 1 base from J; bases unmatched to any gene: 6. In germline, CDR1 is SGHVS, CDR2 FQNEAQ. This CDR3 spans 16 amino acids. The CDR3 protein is CASSLPGGTGTDTQYF. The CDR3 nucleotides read TGTGCCAGCAGCTTACCGGGGGGAACGGGCACAGATACGCAGTATTTT.

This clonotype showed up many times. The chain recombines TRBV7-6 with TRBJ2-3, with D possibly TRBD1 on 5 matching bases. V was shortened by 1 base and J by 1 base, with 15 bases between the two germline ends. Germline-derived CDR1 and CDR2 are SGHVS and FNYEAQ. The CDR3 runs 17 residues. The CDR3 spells CASSLDGGALGTDTQYF. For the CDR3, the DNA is TGTGCCAGCAGCTTAGATGGTGGGGCTTTAGGCACAGATACGCAGTATTTT. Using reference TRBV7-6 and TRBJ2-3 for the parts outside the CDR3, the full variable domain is GAGVSQSPRYKVTKRGQDVALRCDPISGHVSLYWYRQALGQGPEFLTYFNYEAQQDKSGLPNDRFSAERPEGSISTLTIQRTEQRDSAMYRCASSLDGGALGTDTQYFGPGTRLTVL.

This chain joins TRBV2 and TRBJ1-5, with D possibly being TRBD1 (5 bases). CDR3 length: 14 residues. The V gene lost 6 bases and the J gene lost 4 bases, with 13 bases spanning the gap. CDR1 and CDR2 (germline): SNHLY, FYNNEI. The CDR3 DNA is TGTGCCAGCAGCTTGAGCGGGGGAAATCAGCCCCAGCATTTT. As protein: CASSLSGGNQPQHF.

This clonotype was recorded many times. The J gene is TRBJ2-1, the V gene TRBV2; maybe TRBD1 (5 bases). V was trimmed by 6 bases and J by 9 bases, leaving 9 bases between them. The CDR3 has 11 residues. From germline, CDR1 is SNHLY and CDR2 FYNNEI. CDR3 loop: CASSQGAEQFF. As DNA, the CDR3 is TGTGCCAGCAGCCAGGGTGCTGAGCAGTTCTTC.

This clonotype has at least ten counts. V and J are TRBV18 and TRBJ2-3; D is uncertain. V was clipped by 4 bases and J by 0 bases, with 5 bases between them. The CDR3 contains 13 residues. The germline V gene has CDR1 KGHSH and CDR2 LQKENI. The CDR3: CASSLDSTDTQYF. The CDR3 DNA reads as TGTGCCAGCTCACTTGACAGCACAGATACGCAGTATTTT.

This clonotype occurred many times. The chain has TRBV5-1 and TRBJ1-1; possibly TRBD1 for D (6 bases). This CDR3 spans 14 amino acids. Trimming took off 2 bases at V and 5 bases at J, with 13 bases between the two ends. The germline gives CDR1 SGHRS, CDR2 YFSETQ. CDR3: CASSLTGIWTEAFF. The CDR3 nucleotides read TGCGCCAGCAGCTTAACAGGGATTTGGACTGAAGCTTTCTTT.

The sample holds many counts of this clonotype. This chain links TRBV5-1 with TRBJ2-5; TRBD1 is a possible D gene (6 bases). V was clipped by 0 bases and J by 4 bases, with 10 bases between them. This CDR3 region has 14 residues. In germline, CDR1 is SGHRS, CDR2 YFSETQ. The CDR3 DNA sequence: TGCGCCAGCAGCTTGGACAGGGAAGGAGAGACCCAGTACTTC. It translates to CASSLDREGETQYF.

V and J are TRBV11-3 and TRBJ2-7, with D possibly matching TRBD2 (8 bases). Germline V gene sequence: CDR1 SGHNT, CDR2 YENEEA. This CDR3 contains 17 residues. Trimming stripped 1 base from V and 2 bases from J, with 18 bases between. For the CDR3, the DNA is TGTGCCAGCAGCTTAGGCGGGGGGACAGACATCCCCTACGAGCAGTACTTC. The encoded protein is CASSLGGGTDIPYEQYF.

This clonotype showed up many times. DNA for the CDR3: TGTGCCAGCAGCTTAGGAATAGGGGAGGACACTGAAGCTTTCTTT. Translation gives CASSLGIGEDTEAFF. This sequence joins TRBV7-9 and TRBJ1-1; D might be TRBD1 (5 bases). The CDR3 is 15 amino acids. CDR1 is SEHNR and CDR2 is FQNEAQ in the germline V gene (reference sequence). V lost 1 base and J 3 bases, leaving 12 bases between the germline ends.

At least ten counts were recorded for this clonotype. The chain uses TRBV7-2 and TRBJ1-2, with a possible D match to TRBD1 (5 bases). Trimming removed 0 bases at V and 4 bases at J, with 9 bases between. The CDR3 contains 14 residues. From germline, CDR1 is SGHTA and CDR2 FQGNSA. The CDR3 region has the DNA TGTGCCAGCAGCTTAGCGCAGGGTACCTATGGCTACACCTTC. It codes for CASSLAQGTYGYTF.

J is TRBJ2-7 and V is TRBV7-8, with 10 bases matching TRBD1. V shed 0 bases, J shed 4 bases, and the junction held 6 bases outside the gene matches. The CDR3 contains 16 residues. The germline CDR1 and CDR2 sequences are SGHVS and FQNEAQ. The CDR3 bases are TGTGCCAGCAGCTTAGCGCTAGGGACAGGGGCTTACGAGCAGTACTTC. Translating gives CASSLALGTGAYEQYF.

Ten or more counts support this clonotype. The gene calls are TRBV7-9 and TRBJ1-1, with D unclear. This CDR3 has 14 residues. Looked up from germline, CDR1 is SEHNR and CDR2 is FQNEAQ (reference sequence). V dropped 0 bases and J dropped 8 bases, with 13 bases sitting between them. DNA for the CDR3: TGTGCCAGCAGCTTAGCGATGGAGGCAGTAGAAGCTTTCTTT. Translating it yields CASSLAMEAVEAFF. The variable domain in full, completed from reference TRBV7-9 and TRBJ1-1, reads DTGVSQNPRHKITKRGQNVTFRCDPISEHNRLYWYRQTLGQGPEFLTYFQNEAQLEKSRLLSDRFSAERPKGSFSTLEIQRTEQGDSAMYLCASSLAMEAVEAFFGQGTRLTVV.

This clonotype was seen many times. In DNA form, the CDR3 reads TGTGCCAGCGGGAGGAACTATGGCTACACCTTC. This sequence encodes CASGRNYGYTF. This chain connects TRBV6-5 to TRBJ1-2; D remains unclear. The CDR3 extends over 11 amino acids. Germline-derived CDR1 and CDR2 are MNHEY and SVGAGI. Trimming shortened V by 8 bases and J by 2 bases, and 6 bases separated the two germline ends.

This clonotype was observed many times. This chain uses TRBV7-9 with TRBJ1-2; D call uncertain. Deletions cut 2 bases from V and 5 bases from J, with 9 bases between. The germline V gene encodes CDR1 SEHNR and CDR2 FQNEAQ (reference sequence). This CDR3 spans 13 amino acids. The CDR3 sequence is CASSLKDLYGYTF. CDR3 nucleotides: TGTGCCAGCAGCTTAAAGGATCTGTATGGCTACACCTTC.